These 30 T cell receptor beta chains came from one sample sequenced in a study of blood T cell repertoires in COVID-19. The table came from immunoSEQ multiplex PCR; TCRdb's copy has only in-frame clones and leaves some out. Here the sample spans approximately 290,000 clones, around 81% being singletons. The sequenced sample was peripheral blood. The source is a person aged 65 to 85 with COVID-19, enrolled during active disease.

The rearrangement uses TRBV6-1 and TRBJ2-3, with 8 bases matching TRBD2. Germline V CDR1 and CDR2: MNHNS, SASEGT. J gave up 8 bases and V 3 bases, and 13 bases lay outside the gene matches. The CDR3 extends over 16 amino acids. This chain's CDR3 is CASSDGGGGRHSTQYF. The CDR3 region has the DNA TGTGCCAGCAGTGACGGGGGGGGCGGACGACATAGTACGCAGTATTTT.

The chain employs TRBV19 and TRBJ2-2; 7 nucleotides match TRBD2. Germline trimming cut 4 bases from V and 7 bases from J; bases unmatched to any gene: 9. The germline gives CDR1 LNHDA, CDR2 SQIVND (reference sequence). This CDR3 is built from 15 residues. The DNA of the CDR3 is TGTGCCAGTAGTAAATCGGGGGGTGACTTCGGGGAGCTGTTTTTT. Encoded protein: CASSKSGGDFGELFF.

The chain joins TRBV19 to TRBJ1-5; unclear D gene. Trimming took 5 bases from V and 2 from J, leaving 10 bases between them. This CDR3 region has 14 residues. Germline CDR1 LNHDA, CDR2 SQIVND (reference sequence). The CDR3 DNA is TGTGCCAGTAGTTTTAGTTCTGGCAATCAGCCCCAGCATTTT. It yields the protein CASSFSSGNQPQHF.

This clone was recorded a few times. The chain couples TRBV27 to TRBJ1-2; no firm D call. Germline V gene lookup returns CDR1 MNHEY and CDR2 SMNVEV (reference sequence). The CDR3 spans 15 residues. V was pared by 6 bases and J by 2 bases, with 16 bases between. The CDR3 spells CASRMRVRGNYGYTF. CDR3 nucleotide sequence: TGTGCCAGCAGGATGAGGGTCCGGGGAAACTATGGCTACACCTTC.

In nucleotides, the CDR3 is TGTGCCAGTAGTATAGATACAGCCAGGGTGAGTCAGCCCCAGCATTTT. This gives the protein CASSIDTARVSQPQHF. The J gene is TRBJ1-5, the V gene TRBV19; possible D gene TRBD1, 5 bases. Looked up from germline, CDR1 is LNHDA and CDR2 is SQIVND (reference sequence). V was pared by 0 bases and J by 6 bases, with 15 bases between. The CDR3 covers 16 residues. The variable domain in full, with the rest retrieved from reference TRBV19 and TRBJ1-5, is DGGITQSPKYLFRKEGQNVTLSCEQNLNHDAMYWYRQDPGQGLRLIYYSQIVNDFQKGDIAEGYSVSREKKESFPLTVTSAQKNPTAFYLCASSIDTARVSQPQHFGDGTRLSIL.

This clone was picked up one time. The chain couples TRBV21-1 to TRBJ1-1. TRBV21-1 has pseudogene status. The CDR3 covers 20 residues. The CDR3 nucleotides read TGTGCCAGCAGCCCACCAAGTCATCAAGGAGGGCGGTGGGGGAACACTGAAGCTTTCTTT. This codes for CASSPPSHQGGRWGNTEAFF.

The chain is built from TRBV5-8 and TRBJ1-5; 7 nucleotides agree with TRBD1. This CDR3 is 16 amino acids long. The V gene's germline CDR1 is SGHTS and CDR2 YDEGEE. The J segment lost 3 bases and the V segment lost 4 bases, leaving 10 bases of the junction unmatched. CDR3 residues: CASSKDRPYSNQPQHF. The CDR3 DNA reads TGTGCCAGCAGCAAGGACAGGCCATACTCCAATCAGCCCCAGCATTTT.

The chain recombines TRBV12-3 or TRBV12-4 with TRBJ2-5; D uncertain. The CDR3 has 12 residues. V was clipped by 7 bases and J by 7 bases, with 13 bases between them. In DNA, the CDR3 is TGTGCCAGCACCCTAGGCTCCGGGACCCAGTACTTC. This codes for CASTLGSGTQYF.

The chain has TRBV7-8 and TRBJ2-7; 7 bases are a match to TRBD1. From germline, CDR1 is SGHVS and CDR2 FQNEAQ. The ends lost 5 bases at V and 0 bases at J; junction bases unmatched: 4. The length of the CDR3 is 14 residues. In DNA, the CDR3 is TGTGCCAGCAGCCTGGGACAGAGCTCCTACGAGCAGTACTTC. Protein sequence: CASSLGQSSYEQYF.

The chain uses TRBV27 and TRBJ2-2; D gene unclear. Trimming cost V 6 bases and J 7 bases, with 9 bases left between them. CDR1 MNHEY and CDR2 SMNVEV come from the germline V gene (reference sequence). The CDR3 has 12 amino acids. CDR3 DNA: TGTGCCAGCAGGAGAGTAAGCGGGGAGCTGTTTTTT. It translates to CASRRVSGELFF.

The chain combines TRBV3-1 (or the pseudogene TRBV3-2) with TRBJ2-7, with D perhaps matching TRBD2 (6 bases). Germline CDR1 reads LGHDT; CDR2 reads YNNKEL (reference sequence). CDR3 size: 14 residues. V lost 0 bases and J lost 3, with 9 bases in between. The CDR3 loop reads CASSQERDHYEQYF. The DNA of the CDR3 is TGTGCCAGCAGCCAAGAGCGGGACCACTACGAGCAGTACTTC.

CDR3 in amino acids: CASSTGTGETDTQYF. CDR3 nucleotides: TGTGCCAGCAGCACCGGGACAGGAGAAACAGATACGCAGTATTTT. The chain combines TRBV9 with TRBJ2-3; 8 bases agree with TRBD1. The CDR3 length is 15 residues. Germline assignment: CDR1 SGDLS and CDR2 YYNGEE. Germline trimming cut 4 bases from V and 3 bases from J; bases unmatched to any gene: 7.

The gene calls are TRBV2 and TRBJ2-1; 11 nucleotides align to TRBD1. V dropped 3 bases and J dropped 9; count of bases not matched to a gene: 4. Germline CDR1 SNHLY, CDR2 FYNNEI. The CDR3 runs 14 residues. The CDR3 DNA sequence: TGTGCCAGCAGTGAGGACAGGGGGCCGGGTGAGCAGTTCTTC. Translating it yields CASSEDRGPGEQFF.

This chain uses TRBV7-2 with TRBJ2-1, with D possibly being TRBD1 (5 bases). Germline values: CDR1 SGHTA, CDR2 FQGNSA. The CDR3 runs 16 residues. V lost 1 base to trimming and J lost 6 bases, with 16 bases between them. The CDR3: CASSLVWGRLGNEQFF. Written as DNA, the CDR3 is TGTGCCAGCAGCTTAGTCTGGGGCCGCCTTGGCAATGAGCAGTTCTTC.

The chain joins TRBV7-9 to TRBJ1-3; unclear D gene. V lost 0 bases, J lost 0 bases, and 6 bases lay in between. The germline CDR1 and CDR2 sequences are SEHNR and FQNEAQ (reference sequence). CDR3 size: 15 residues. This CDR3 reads CASSLASSSGNTIYF. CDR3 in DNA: TGTGCCAGCAGCTTAGCTTCATCCTCTGGAAACACCATATATTTT.

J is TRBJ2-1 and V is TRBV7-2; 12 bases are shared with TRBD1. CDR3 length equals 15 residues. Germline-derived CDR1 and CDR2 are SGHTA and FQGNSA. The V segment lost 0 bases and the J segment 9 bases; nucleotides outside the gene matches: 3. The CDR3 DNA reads TGTGCCAGCAGCTTAGCGGGACAGGGGGCGATTGAGCAGTTCTTC. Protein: CASSLAGQGAIEQFF.

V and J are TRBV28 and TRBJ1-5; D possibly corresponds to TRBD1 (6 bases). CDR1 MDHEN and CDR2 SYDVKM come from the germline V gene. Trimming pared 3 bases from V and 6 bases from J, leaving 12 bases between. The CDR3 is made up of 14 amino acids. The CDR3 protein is CASSFTGRGQPQHF. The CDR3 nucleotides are TGTGCCAGCAGTTTTACAGGGAGGGGTCAGCCCCAGCATTTT.

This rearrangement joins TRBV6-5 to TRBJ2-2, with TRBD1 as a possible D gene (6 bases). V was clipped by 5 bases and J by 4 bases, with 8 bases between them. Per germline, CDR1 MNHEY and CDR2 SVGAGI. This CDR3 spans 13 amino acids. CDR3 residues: CASSPDSTGELFF. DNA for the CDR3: TGTGCCAGCAGTCCGGACAGCACCGGGGAGCTGTTTTTT.

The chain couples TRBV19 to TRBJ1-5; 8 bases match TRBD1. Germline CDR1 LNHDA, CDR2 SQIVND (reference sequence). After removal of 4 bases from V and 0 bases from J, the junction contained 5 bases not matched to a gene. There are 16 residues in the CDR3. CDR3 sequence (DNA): TGTGCCAGTAGTAACGGACAGGGCCATAGCAATCAGCCCCAGCATTTT. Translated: CASSNGQGHSNQPQHF.

The CDR3 nucleotides are TGTGCCAGCAGCGCCACAGGGGCTGTAGGTCAGCCCCAGCATTTT. This gives the protein CASSATGAVGQPQHF. V gene TRBV7-2 combines with J gene TRBJ1-5, with 7 bases that match TRBD1. The CDR3 consists of 15 residues. Germline CDR1 reads SGHTA; CDR2 reads FQGNSA. Trimming took 5 bases from V and 6 from J; bases not matched to a gene: 10. The full variable domain, with the rest looked up from reference TRBV7-2 and TRBJ1-5, is GAGVSQSPSNKVTEKGKDVELRCDPISGHTALYWYRQSLGQGLEFLIYFQGNSAPDKSGLPSDRFSAERTGGSVSTLTIQRTQQEDSAVYLCASSATGAVGQPQHFGDGTRLSIL.

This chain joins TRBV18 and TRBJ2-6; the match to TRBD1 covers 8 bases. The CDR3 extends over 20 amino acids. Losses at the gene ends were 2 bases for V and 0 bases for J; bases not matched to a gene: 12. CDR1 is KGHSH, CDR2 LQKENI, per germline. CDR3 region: CASSPILLGQGNSGANVLTF. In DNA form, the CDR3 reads TGTGCCAGCTCACCAATTTTGTTAGGACAGGGCAACTCTGGGGCCAACGTCCTGACTTTC.

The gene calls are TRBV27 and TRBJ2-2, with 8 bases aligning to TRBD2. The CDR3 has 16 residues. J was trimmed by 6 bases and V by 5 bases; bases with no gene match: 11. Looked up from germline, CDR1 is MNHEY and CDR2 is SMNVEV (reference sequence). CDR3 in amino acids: CASSKAGARMSGELFF. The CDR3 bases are TGTGCCAGCAGTAAAGCGGGAGCGCGTATGTCCGGGGAGCTGTTTTTT.

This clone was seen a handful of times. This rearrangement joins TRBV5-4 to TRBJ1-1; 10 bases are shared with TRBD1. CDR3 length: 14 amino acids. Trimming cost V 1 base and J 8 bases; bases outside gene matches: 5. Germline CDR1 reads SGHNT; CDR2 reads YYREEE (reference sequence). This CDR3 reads CASSLSQGQGEAFF. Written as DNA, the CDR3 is TGTGCCAGCAGCTTGAGTCAGGGACAGGGGGAAGCTTTCTTT.

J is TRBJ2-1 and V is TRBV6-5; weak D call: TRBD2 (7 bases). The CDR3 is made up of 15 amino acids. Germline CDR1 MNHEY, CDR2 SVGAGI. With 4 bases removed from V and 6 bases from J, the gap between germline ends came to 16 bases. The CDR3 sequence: CASSLGGGSFNEQFF. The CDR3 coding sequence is TGTGCCAGCAGTTTAGGCGGGGGCTCTTTCAATGAGCAGTTCTTC.

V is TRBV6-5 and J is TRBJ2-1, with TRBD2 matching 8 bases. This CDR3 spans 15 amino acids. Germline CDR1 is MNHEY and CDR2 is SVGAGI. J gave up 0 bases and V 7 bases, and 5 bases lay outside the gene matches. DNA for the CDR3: TGTGCCAGCACCAGGAGCGGGAGCTCCTACAATGAGCAGTTCTTC. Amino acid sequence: CASTRSGSSYNEQFF.

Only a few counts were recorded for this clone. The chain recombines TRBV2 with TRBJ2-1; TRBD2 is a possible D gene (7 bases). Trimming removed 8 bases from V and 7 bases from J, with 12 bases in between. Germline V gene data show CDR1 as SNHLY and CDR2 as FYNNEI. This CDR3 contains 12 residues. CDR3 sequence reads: CASGKGGNEQFF. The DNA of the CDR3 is TGTGCCAGCGGGAAGGGGGGGAATGAGCAGTTCTTC.

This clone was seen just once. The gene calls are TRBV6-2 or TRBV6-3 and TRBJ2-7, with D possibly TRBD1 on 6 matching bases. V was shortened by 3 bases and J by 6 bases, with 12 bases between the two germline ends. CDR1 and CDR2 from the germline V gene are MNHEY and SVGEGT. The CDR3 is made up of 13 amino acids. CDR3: CASSYFRGSEQYF. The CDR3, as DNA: TGTGCCAGCAGTTATTTCAGGGGAAGCGAGCAGTACTTC.

In DNA form, the CDR3 reads TGCGCCAGCAGCTTTACAGGGGGAGGAAACACCATATATTTT. Translated, it gives CASSFTGGGNTIYF. The rearrangement joins TRBV5-1 to TRBJ1-3, with TRBD1 matching over 8 bases. Germline V CDR1 and CDR2: SGHRS, YFSETQ. The CDR3 covers 14 residues. Unmatched junction bases numbered 2, after V lost 2 bases and J lost 4 bases.

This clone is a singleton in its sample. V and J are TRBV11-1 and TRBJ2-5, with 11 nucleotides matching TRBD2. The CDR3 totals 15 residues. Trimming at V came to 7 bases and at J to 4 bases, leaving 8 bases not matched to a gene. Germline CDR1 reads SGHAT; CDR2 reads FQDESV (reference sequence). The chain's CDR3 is CASTISGREGETQYF. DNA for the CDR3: TGTGCCAGCACCATTAGCGGGAGGGAGGGAGAGACCCAGTACTTC.

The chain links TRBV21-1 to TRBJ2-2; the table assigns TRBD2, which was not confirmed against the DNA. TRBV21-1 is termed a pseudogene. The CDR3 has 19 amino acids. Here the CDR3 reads CASSKKTLDGDANTGELFF. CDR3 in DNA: TGTGCCAGCAGCAAAAAGACTCTTGACGGTGACGCGAACACCGGGGAGCTGTTTTTT.